Listed below are T cell receptor beta chains from one sample, sequenced in a study of blood T cell repertoires in COVID-19. Clones were read by immunoSEQ multiplex PCR, and TCRdb kept only the in-frame ones, dropping some. This table has approximately 290,000 clones, about 85% appearing once. The source material was peripheral blood. Receptors were obtained from a human donor with COVID-19, enrolled during active disease. The donor label of this sample is uncertain. Each CDR3 is given with its conserved first and last residue. A D gene is named only where the DNA matches it firmly.

j_call: TRBJ2-3; d_call: TRBD1; v_call: TRBV6-5; cdr3_aa: CASSYRQGRGTDTQYF; cdr3_nt: TGTGCCAGCAGTTACCGACAGGGAAGAGGCACAGATACGCAGTATTTT
j_call: TRBJ2-7; d_call: .; v_call: TRBV27; cdr3_aa: CASSLSAGAREQYF; cdr3_nt: TGTGCCAGCAGTTTATCCGCGGGGGCGCGTGAGCAGTACTTC
j_call: TRBJ2-3; d_call: TRBD2; v_call: TRBV5-1; cdr3_aa: CASSLGPKGSGMGDTQYF; cdr3_nt: TGCGCCAGCAGCTTGGGCCCTAAGGGTAGCGGGATGGGAGATACGCAGTATTTT
j_call: TRBJ1-1; d_call: TRBD1; v_call: TRBV19; cdr3_aa: CASSITPHRGGNTEAFF; cdr3_nt: TGTGCCAGTAGTATAACCCCACACAGGGGAGGGAACACTGAAGCTTTCTTT
j_call: TRBJ2-1; d_call: TRBD2; v_call: TRBV5-1; cdr3_aa: CASSSRGLAGEQFF; cdr3_nt: TGCGCCAGCAGCTCCCGGGGACTAGCGGGTGAGCAGTTCTTC
j_call: TRBJ1-2; d_call: .; v_call: TRBV24-1; cdr3_aa: CATSDSGQTYGYTF; cdr3_nt: TGTGCCACCAGTGATTCCGGACAGACTTATGGCTACACCTTC
j_call: TRBJ1-5; d_call: TRBD1; v_call: TRBV6-5; cdr3_aa: CASRKQGEGNQPQHF; cdr3_nt: TGTGCCAGCAGAAAACAGGGGGAAGGCAATCAGCCCCAGCATTTT
j_call: TRBJ2-2; d_call: TRBD2; v_call: TRBV27; cdr3_aa: CASSGGLAGHGELFF; cdr3_nt: TGTGCCAGCAGTGGTGGCCTAGCGGGACACGGGGAGCTGTTTTTT
j_call: TRBJ2-7; d_call: TRBD1; v_call: TRBV12-3/TRBV12-4; cdr3_aa: CASRGDSHYEQYF; cdr3_nt: TGTGCCAGCAGGGGGGACAGCCACTACGAGCAGTACTTC
j_call: TRBJ1-1; d_call: .; v_call: TRBV6-1; cdr3_aa: CASGVIRQPMNTEAFF; cdr3_nt: TGTGCCAGCGGTGTTATTCGACAGCCTATGAACACTGAAGCTTTCTTT
j_call: TRBJ2-2; d_call: TRBD2; v_call: TRBV9; cdr3_aa: CASSLTSALVAGELFF; cdr3_nt: TGTGCCAGCAGCCTTACTAGCGCCCTCGTGGCCGGGGAGCTGTTTTTT
j_call: TRBJ1-2; d_call: .; v_call: TRBV25-1; cdr3_aa: CASSAQGIGYTF; cdr3_nt: TGTGCCAGCAGTGCACAGGGTATCGGCTACACCTTC
j_call: TRBJ2-5; d_call: TRBD1; v_call: TRBV28; cdr3_aa: CASSFIDRGLQETQYF; cdr3_nt: TGTGCCAGCAGTTTCATCGACAGGGGCCTACAAGAGACCCAGTACTTC
j_call: TRBJ1-2; d_call: TRBD1; v_call: TRBV28; cdr3_aa: CASSLLYPQGALGYTF; cdr3_nt: TGTGCCAGCAGCCTCCTCTACCCGCAGGGGGCGCTTGGCTACACCTTC
j_call: TRBJ1-2; d_call: TRBD1; v_call: TRBV7-8; cdr3_aa: CASSLAPGQGVYGYTF; cdr3_nt: TGTGCCAGCAGCTTAGCCCCGGGACAGGGGGTTTATGGCTACACCTTC
j_call: TRBJ1-1; d_call: TRBD1; v_call: TRBV7-2; cdr3_aa: CASSVDRVTEAFF; cdr3_nt: TGTGCCAGCAGCGTTGACAGGGTCACTGAAGCTTTCTTT
j_call: TRBJ2-5; d_call: TRBD1; v_call: TRBV5-6; cdr3_aa: CASSADRGQETQYF; cdr3_nt: TGTGCCAGCAGCGCCGACAGGGGCCAAGAGACCCAGTACTTC